Listed here are 25 T cell receptor beta chains from one sample, sequenced in a study of CD8 T cells in ankylosing spondylitis. TCRdb reprocessed the 5' RACE reads with MiXCR, giving one entry per CDR3 protein. The sample includes about 340,000 distinct CDR3 sequences, roughly 22% of them seen just once. What was sequenced was blood, either unsorted or a sorted T cell fraction (not recorded which). These receptors were obtained from a male donor with ankylosing spondylitis or in good health (not recorded which).

The sample holds a few counts of this clonotype. V is TRBV20-1 and J is TRBJ2-3, with a possible D match to TRBD2 (7 bases). This CDR3 has 15 amino acids. Trimming left V 0 bases short and J 0 bases short, with 10 bases between. Per the germline V gene, CDR1 is DFQATT and CDR2 is SNEGSKA (reference sequence). CDR3 nucleotides: TGCAGTGCTAGAGATCGGGGGGCAAGCACAGATACGCAGTATTTT. This codes for CSARDRGASTDTQYF.

V and J are TRBV7-9 and TRBJ2-3; 9 nucleotides line up with TRBD2. Germline-derived CDR1 and CDR2 are SEHNR and FQNEAQ (reference sequence). The J segment lost 5 bases and the V segment lost 1 base, leaving 7 bases of the junction unmatched. The CDR3 spans 16 residues. The CDR3 loop reads CASSLGPSGAQDTQYF. In nucleotides, the CDR3 is TGTGCCAGCAGCTTAGGGCCTAGCGGGGCGCAAGATACGCAGTATTTT.

The rearrangement uses TRBV9 and TRBJ2-5; D not resolved. The ends were cut back, 0 bases at V and 0 bases at J, with 12 bases in the middle. Germline lookup yields CDR1 SGDLS and CDR2 YYNGEE. The CDR3 is made up of 16 amino acids. CDR3 residues: CASSVGGGGNQETQYF. The CDR3 DNA reads TGTGCCAGCAGCGTAGGTGGTGGCGGAAACCAAGAGACCCAGTACTTC.

The chain carries TRBV11-2 and TRBJ2-3; 15 bases agree with TRBD2. This CDR3 contains 21 residues. CDR1 is SGHAT, CDR2 FQNNGV, per germline. Unmatched junction bases numbered 20, after V lost 7 bases and J lost 3 bases. For the CDR3, the DNA is TGTGCCAGCACCAGGCCCGGACTAGCGGGGGGGATGTCGTGGGCGACAGATACGCAGTATTTT. It translates to CASTRPGLAGGMSWATDTQYF.

This clonotype was seen repeatedly, ten times or more. The chain carries TRBV7-9 and TRBJ2-3; D not resolved. This CDR3 comprises 15 residues. V dropped 4 bases and J dropped 5 bases, with 16 bases sitting between them. Germline V gives CDR1 SEHNR, CDR2 FQNEAQ (reference sequence). The CDR3 protein is CASSWASLRGDTQYF. In nucleotides, the CDR3 is TGTGCCAGCAGCTGGGCAAGTCTTAGAGGAGATACGCAGTATTTT.

The gene calls are TRBV7-3 and TRBJ2-5, with a weak D call TRBD2 (5 bases). With 3 bases removed from V and 5 bases from J, the gap between germline ends came to 13 bases. The CDR3 spans 14 residues. The germline gives CDR1 SGHTA, CDR2 FQGTGA. The CDR3, as DNA: TGTGCCAGCAGCTTCAGCCTGCCGGGGGAGACCCAGTACTTC. Translating it yields CASSFSLPGETQYF.

The genes are TRBV9 and TRBJ2-1, with D tentatively TRBD2 (5 bases). The V and J ends lost 0 bases and 2 bases respectively, with 9 bases between them. The CDR3 sequence is 15 residues long. CDR1 is SGDLS and CDR2 is YYNGEE in the germline V gene. The CDR3 here is CASSVGGEPYNEQFF. The CDR3 region has the DNA TGTGCCAGCAGCGTAGGTGGGGAGCCCTACAATGAGCAGTTCTTC.

V and J are TRBV7-9 and TRBJ2-7; a weak D match, TRBD2 (5 bases). The CDR3 has 13 residues. V lost 3 bases to trimming and J lost 5 bases, with 11 bases between them. Germline V gives CDR1 SEHNR, CDR2 FQNEAQ (reference sequence). The CDR3 here is CASSFGLGNEQYF. The CDR3 region has the DNA TGTGCCAGCAGCTTCGGTCTCGGGAACGAGCAGTACTTC.

The chain joins TRBV18 to TRBJ1-5; the D is unclear. The CDR3 has 14 amino acids. V lost 2 bases and J 0 bases, leaving 5 bases between the germline ends. CDR1 and CDR2 from the germline V gene are KGHSH and LQKENI. The CDR3 is CASSPSYSNQPQHF. The CDR3, as DNA: TGTGCCAGCTCACCATCTTATAGCAATCAGCCCCAGCATTTT. Using reference TRBV18 and TRBJ1-5 for the parts outside the CDR3, the full variable domain is NAGVMQNPRHLVRRRGQEARLRCSPMKGHSHVYWYRQLPEEGLKFMVYLQKENIIDESGMPKERFSAEFPKEGPSILRIQQVVRGDSAAYFCASSPSYSNQPQHFGDGTRLSIL.

V usage is TRBV3-1 and J usage is TRBJ2-5; perhaps TRBD2 as D (6 bases). Germline CDR1 LGHDT, CDR2 YNNKEL (reference sequence). The CDR3 has 16 amino acids. Trimming pared 5 bases from V and 4 bases from J, leaving 20 bases between. CDR3 amino acids: CASSEGAGPLGETQYF. Here the CDR3 DNA reads TGTGCCAGCAGCGAAGGAGCGGGCCCTTTAGGAGAGACCCAGTACTTC.

The chain has TRBV20-1 and TRBJ2-1; tentative D call: TRBD2 (5 bases). The V end lost 0 bases, the J end lost 10 bases, and 19 bases lay between the germline ends. Germline CDR1 DFQATT, CDR2 SNEGSKA (reference sequence). This CDR3 comprises 15 residues. CDR3 in DNA: TGCAGTGCTAGAGATGGACTGAGCTCGGCTTTAGAGCAGTTCTTC. As protein: CSARDGLSSALEQFF.

This clonotype was found many times. The rearrangement uses TRBV12-3 or TRBV12-4 and TRBJ1-2; no definite D call. The CDR3 runs 12 residues. The V and J ends lost 6 bases and 4 bases respectively, with 9 bases between them. The CDR3 region has the DNA TGTGCCAGCAGCCTGGGGATCTATGGCTACACCTTC. This translates into CASSLGIYGYTF.

This clonotype showed up just a few times. The V gene is TRBV9, the J gene TRBJ1-1; possibly TRBD1 for D (5 bases). The ends were cut back, 0 bases at V and 8 bases at J, with 17 bases in the middle. This CDR3 has 15 residues. Germline CDR1 and CDR2: SGDLS and YYNGEE. The CDR3 region is CASSVAGGYQTEAFF. DNA of the CDR3: TGTGCCAGCAGCGTAGCTGGGGGTTACCAGACGGAAGCTTTCTTT. Supplemented by reference TRBV9 and TRBJ1-1, the full variable domain reads DSGVTQTPKHLITATGQRVTLRCSPRSGDLSVYWYQQSLDQGLQFLIQYYNGEERAKGNILERFSAQQFPDLHSELNLSSLELGDSALYFCASSVAGGYQTEAFFGQGTRLTVV.

Only a few counts were recorded for this clonotype. The CDR3 nucleotides are TGTGCCAGCAGTTTATCAAGGCAGGTGCCCTACGAGCAGTACTTC. It encodes CASSLSRQVPYEQYF. V usage is TRBV27 and J usage is TRBJ2-7; D is ambiguous. CDR1 and CDR2 from the germline V gene are MNHEY and SMNVEV (reference sequence). V was pared by 0 bases and J by 2 bases, with 11 bases between. The CDR3 totals 15 residues.

V gene TRBV7-3 combines with J gene TRBJ2-3; 10 bases map to TRBD2. From germline, CDR1 is SGHTA and CDR2 FQGTGA. The CDR3 contains 15 residues. The V segment lost 5 bases and the J segment 5 bases; nucleotides outside the gene matches: 7. This CDR3 is CASSDPAGGVDTQYF. The CDR3 DNA follows: TGTGCCAGCAGCGACCCAGCGGGGGGGGTAGATACGCAGTATTTT.

J is TRBJ2-6 and V is TRBV6-5, with unresolved D. The CDR3 is 15 residues long. Germline V gene sequence: CDR1 MNHEY, CDR2 SVGAGI. Between the trimmed V and J ends, which lost 0 bases and 1 base, there was a span of 4 bases. The CDR3, as DNA: TGTGCCAGCAGTTACTCGACTTCTGGGGCCAACGTCCTGACTTTC. Its translation: CASSYSTSGANVLTF.

This clonotype was seen a few times. The chain employs TRBV11-2 and TRBJ2-1; 10 nucleotides line up with TRBD1. This CDR3 comprises 15 residues. V trimming: 2 bases; J trimming: 9 bases; junction bases outside the gene matches: 7. The germline V gene has CDR1 SGHAT and CDR2 FQNNGV. CDR3 coding DNA: TGTGCCAGCAGCTTAAGGACAGGGGGAAGCGGTGAGCAGTTCTTC. Its protein product is CASSLRTGGSGEQFF.

The chain has TRBV4-1 and TRBJ2-7, with a tentative D call TRBD1 (5 bases). V was trimmed by 4 bases and J by 5 bases, leaving 18 bases between them. CDR1 MGHRA and CDR2 YSYEKL come from the germline V gene. The CDR3 contains 15 residues. CDR3 in amino acids: CASSLRQNFNDEQYF. As DNA, the CDR3 is TGCGCCAGCAGCCTCCGACAGAATTTCAACGACGAGCAGTACTTC.

The chain combines TRBV6-2 or TRBV6-3 with TRBJ2-7, with D hard to call. Trimming took off 4 bases at V and 2 bases at J, with 12 bases between the two ends. The CDR3 is 14 residues long. Germline CDR1 and CDR2: MNHEY and SVGEGT. CDR3 amino acids: CASSSVGVAYEQYF. As DNA, the CDR3 is TGTGCCAGCAGTTCTGTGGGCGTAGCCTACGAGCAGTACTTC.

This clonotype was detected only a few times. The chain uses TRBV14 and TRBJ1-1; weak D call: TRBD1 (5 bases). The germline gives CDR1 SGHDN, CDR2 FVKESK. CDR3 size: 13 residues. Trimming pared 6 bases from V and 5 bases from J, leaving 13 bases between. The CDR3 nucleotides read TGTGCCAGCAGTTATGGGGCTGGTACTGAAGCTTTCTTT. It specifies CASSYGAGTEAFF.

The V call is TRBV29-1, the J call TRBJ2-7, with D perhaps TRBD1 or TRBD2 (5 bases each). Per germline, CDR1 SQVTM and CDR2 ANQGSEA. The CDR3 is 15 amino acids. V lost 6 bases and J 1 base, leaving 19 bases between the germline ends. CDR3 nucleotide sequence: TGCAGCGTGAGAGGGGTTGCGGCGATATCCTACGAGCAGTACTTC. Translated: CSVRGVAAISYEQYF.

The gene calls are TRBV11-2 and TRBJ2-3; D not resolved. From germline, CDR1 is SGHAT and CDR2 FQNNGV. This CDR3 is built from 16 residues. V lost 5 bases and J lost 0, with 15 bases in between. The CDR3 sequence is CASSQTGYSSTDTQYF. For the CDR3, the DNA is TGTGCCAGCAGCCAAACCGGGTACTCTAGCACAGATACGCAGTATTTT.

Only a few counts were recorded for this clonotype. The CDR3 region is CSVEFRAGETDTQYF. Written as DNA, the CDR3 is TGCAGCGTTGAATTCCGAGCGGGGGAAACAGATACGCAGTATTTT. V is TRBV29-1 and J is TRBJ2-3; 8 bases are shared with TRBD2. This CDR3 region has 15 residues. Unmatched junction bases numbered 7, after V lost 2 bases and J lost 3 bases. Looked up from germline, CDR1 is SQVTM and CDR2 is ANQGSEA.

The J gene is TRBJ2-3, the V gene TRBV4-1; D possibly corresponds to TRBD1 (5 bases). The CDR3 length is 15 residues. The ends were cut back, 1 base at V and 4 bases at J, with 12 bases in the middle. Looked up from germline, CDR1 is MGHRA and CDR2 is YSYEKL. CDR3 nucleotide sequence: TGCGCCAGCAGCCAAGCGTGGATGGGGCCAGATACGCAGTATTTT. Translated, it gives CASSQAWMGPDTQYF.

This chain connects TRBV29-1 to TRBJ1-2, with a weak D call TRBD1 (5 bases). This CDR3 spans 11 amino acids. Germline CDR1 reads SQVTM; CDR2 reads ANQGSEA. The V gene lost 6 bases and the J gene lost 2 bases, with 7 bases spanning the gap. CDR3 DNA sequence: TGCAGCGTCGGGACCAACTATGGCTACACCTTC. It specifies CSVGTNYGYTF. Variable domain in full (rest from reference TRBV29-1 and TRBJ1-2): SAVISQKPSRDICQRGTSLTIQCQVDSQVTMMFWYRQQPGQSLTLIATANQGSEATYESGFVIDKFPISRPNLTFSTLTVSNMSPEDSSIYLCSVGTNYGYTFGSGTRLTVV.